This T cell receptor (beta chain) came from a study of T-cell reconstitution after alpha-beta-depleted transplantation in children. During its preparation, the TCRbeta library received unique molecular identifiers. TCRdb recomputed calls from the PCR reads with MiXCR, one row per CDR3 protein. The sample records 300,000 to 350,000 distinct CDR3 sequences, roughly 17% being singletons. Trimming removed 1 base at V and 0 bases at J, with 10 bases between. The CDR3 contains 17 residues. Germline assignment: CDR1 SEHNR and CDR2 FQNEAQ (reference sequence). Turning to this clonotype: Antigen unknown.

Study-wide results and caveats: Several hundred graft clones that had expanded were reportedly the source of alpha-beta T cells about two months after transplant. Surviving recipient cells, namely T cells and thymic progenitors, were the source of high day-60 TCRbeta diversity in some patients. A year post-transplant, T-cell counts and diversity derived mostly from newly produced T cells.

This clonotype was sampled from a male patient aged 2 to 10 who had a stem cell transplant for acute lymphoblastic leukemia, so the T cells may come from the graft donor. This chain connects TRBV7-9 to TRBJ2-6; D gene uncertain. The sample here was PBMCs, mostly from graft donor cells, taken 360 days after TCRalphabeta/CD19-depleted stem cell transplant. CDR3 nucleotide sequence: TGTGCCAGCAGCTTAGTCGGACGGTTCTCTGGGGCCAACGTCCTGACTTTC. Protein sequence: CASSLVGRFSGANVLTF.